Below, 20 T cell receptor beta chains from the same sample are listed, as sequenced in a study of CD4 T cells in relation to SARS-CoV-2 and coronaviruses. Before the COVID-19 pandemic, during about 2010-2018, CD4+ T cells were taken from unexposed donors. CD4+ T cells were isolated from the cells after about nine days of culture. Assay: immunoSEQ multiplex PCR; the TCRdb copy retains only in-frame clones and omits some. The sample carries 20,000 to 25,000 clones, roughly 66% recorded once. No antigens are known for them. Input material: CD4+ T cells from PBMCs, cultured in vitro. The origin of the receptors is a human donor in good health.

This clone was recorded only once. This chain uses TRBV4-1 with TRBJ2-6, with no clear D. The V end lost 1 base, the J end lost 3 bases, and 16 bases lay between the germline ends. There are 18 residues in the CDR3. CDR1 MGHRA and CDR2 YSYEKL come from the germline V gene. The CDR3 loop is CASSQVSGLEVGANVLTF. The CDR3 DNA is TGCGCCAGCAGCCAAGTTTCCGGCCTGGAAGTTGGGGCCAACGTCCTGACTTTC.

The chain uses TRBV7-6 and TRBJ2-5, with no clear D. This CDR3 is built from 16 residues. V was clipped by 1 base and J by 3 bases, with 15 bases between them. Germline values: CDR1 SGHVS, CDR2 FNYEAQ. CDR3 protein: CASSLGVTRLEETQYF. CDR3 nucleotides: TGTGCCAGCAGCTTAGGGGTTACACGGTTAGAAGAGACCCAGTACTTC.

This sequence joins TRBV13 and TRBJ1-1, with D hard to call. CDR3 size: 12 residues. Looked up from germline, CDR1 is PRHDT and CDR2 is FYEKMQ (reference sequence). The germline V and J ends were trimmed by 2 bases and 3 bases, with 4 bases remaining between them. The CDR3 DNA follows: TGTGCCAGCAGCTTACGTCACACTGAAGCTTTCTTT. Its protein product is CASSLRHTEAFF.

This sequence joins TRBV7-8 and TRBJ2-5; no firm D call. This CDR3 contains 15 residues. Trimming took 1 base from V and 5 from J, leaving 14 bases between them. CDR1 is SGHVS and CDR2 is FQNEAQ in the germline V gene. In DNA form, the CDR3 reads TGTGCCAGCAGCTTAGAATCTCGGGCCGGGGAGACCCAGTACTTC. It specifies CASSLESRAGETQYF.

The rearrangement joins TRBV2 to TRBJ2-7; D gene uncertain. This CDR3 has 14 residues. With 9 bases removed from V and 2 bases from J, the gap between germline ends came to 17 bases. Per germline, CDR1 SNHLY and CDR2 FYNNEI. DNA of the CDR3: TGTGCCAGTCAATGGGCCTGGGAAACCTACGAGCAGTACTTC. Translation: CASQWAWETYEQYF.

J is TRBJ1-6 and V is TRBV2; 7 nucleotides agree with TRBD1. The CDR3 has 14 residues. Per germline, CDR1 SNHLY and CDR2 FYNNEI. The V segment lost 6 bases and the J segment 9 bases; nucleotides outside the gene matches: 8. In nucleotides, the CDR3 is TGTGCCAGCAGACAGGAGGGGGCTTCTTCACCCCTCCACTTT. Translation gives CASRQEGASSPLHF. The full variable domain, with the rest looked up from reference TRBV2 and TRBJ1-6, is EPEVTQTPSHQVTQMGQEVILRCVPISNHLYFYWYRQILGQKVEFLVSFYNNEISEKSEIFDDQFSVERPDGSNFTLKIRSTKLEDSAMYFCASRQEGASSPLHFGNGTRLTVT.

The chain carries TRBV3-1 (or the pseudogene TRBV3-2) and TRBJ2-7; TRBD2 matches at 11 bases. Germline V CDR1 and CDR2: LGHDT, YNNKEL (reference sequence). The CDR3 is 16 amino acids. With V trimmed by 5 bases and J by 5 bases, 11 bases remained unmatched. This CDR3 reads CASSFRGSGRAHEQYF. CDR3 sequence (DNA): TGTGCCAGCAGCTTCCGGGGTAGCGGGAGGGCACACGAGCAGTACTTC.

CDR3 in DNA: TGCGCCAGCAGCCAAGATTCAGGAACTTATGGCTACACCTTC. As protein: CASSQDSGTYGYTF. This rearrangement joins TRBV4-3 to TRBJ1-2; D uncertain. Trimming stripped 0 bases from V and 5 bases from J, with 10 bases between. The CDR3 spans 14 residues. Germline assignment: CDR1 LGHNA and CDR2 YSLEER.

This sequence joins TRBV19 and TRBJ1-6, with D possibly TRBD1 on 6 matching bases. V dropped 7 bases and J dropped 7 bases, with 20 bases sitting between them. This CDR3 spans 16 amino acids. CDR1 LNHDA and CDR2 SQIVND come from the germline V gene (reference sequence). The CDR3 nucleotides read TGTGCCAGTAAATCGGAGACAGGAACTAAAAATTCACCCCTCCACTTT. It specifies CASKSETGTKNSPLHF.

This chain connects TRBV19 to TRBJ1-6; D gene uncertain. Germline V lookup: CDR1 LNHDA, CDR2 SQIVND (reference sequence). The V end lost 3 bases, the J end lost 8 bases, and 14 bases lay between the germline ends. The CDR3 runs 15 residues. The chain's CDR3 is CASSIRGSLDSPLHF. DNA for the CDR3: TGTGCCAGTAGTATTCGGGGATCCTTAGATTCACCCCTCCACTTT.

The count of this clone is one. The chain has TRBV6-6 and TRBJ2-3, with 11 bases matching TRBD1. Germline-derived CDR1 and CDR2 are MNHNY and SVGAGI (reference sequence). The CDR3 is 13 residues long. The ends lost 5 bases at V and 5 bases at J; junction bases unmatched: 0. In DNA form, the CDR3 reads TGTGCCAGCAGTGGGACAGGGGGAGATACGCAGTATTTT. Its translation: CASSGTGGDTQYF.

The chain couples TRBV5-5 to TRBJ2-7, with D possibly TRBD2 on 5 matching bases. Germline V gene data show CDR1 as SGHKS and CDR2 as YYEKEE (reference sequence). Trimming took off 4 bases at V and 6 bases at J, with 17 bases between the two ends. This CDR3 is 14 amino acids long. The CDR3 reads CASSTAGILSEQYF. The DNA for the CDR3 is TGTGCCAGCAGCACCGCCGGGATCCTGTCCGAGCAGTACTTC. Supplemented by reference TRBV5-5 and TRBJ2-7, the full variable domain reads DAGVTQSPTHLIKTRGQQVTLRCSPISGHKSVSWYQQVLGQGPQFIFQYYEKEERGRGNFPDRFSARQFPNYSSELNVNALLLGDSALYLCASSTAGILSEQYFGPGTRLTVT.

The CDR3 bases are TGTGCCAGCAGCTTAAGATTCGGACAGGGCACCGGGGAGCTGTTTTTT. Encoded protein: CASSLRFGQGTGELFF. The rearrangement uses TRBV11-3 and TRBJ2-2, with 8 bases aligning to TRBD1. After removal of 2 bases from V and 4 bases from J, the junction contained 6 bases not matched to a gene. Germline CDR1 SGHNT, CDR2 YENEEA. The CDR3 contains 16 residues.

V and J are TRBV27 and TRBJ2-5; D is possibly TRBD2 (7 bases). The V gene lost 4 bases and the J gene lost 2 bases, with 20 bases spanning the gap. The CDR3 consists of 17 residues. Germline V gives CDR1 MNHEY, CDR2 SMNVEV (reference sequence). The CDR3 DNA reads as TGTGCCAGCAGTTCACGACCCCCACAGGGAGGGCAAGAGACCCAGTACTTC. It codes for CASSSRPPQGGQETQYF.

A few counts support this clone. The CDR3 DNA sequence: TGTGCCAGTAGGGTAAGGGGCAGCACCGGGGAGCTGTTTTTT. Translated, it gives CASRVRGSTGELFF. This chain joins TRBV19 and TRBJ2-2; tentative D call: TRBD1 (5 bases). Germline loops: CDR1 LNHDA, CDR2 SQIVND (reference sequence). The CDR3 extends over 14 amino acids. V lost 6 bases and J lost 4, with 12 bases in between.

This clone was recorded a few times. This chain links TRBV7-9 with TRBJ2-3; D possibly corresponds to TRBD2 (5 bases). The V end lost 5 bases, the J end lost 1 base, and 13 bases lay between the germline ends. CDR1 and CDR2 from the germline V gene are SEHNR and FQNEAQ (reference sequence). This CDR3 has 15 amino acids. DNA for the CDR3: TGTGCCAGCAGCCCGCGGGTTACAGGCACAGATACGCAGTATTTT. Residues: CASSPRVTGTDTQYF.

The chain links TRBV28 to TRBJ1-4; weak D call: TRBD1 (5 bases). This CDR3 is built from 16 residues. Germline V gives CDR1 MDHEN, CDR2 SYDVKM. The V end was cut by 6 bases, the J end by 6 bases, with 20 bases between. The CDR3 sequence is CASSPAGGPSDEKLFF. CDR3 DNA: TGTGCCAGCAGCCCGGCTGGGGGACCTAGCGATGAAAAACTGTTTTTT.

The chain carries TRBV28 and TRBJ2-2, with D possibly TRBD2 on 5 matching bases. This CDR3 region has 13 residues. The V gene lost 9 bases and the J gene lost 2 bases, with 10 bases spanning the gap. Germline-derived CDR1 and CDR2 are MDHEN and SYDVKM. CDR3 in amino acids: CASSRGNTGELFF. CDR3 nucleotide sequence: TGTGCCAGTTCCCGGGGAAACACCGGGGAGCTGTTTTTT.

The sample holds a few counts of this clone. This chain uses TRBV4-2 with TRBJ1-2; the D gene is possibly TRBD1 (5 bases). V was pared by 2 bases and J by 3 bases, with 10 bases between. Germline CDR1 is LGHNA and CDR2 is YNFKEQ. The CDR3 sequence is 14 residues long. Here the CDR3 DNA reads TGTGCCAGCAGCCAAATCGACAGATACTATGGCTACACCTTC. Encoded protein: CASSQIDRYYGYTF.

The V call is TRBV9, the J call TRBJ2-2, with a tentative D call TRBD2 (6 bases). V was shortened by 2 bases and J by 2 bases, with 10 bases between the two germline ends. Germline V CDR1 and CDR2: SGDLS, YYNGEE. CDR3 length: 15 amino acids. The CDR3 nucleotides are TGTGCCAGCAGCGTTCGCGGGGTCAACACCGGGGAGCTGTTTTTT. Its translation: CASSVRGVNTGELFF.